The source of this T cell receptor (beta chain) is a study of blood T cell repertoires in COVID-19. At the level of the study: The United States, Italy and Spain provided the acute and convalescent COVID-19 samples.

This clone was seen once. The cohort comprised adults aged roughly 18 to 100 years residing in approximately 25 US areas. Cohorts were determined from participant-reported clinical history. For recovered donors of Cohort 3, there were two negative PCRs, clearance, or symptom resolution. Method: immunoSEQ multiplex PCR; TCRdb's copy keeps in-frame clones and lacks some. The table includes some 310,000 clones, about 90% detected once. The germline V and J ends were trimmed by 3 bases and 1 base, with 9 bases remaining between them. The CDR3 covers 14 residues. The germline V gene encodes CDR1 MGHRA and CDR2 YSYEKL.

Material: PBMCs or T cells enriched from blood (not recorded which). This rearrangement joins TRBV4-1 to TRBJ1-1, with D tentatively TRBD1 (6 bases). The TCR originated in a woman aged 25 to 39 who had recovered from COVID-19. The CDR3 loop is CASSHPGANTEAFF. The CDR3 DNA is TGCGCCAGCAGCCACCCAGGGGCGAACACTGAAGCTTTCTTT.